The clone carrying this T cell receptor (beta chain) was seen ten or more times. These data belong to a study of T-cell memory formation after mild COVID-19. The CDR3 runs to 17 residues. Germline V lookup: CDR1 MGHRA, CDR2 YSYEKL. Between the trimmed V and J ends, which lost 0 bases and 0 bases, there was a span of 15 bases. Each CDR3 protein is one row after TCRdb ran MiXCR on the 5' RACE reads. Among under 15,000 distinct CDR3 sequences listed, roughly 17% were seen once. V gene TRBV4-1 combines with J gene TRBJ2-7; D might be TRBD2 (5 bases). This TCR derives from a man in his late teens or twenties who had mild COVID-19 (a few samples of this study predate the infection). Cell type and time point are not known. Material for sequencing was PBMCs or a T cell subset sorted from them (not recorded which). The CDR3 DNA reads as TGCGCCAGCAGCCAAGAGTGGACCAGCGGTAGCTCCTACGAGCAGTACTTC. The encoded protein is CASSQEWTSGSSYEQYF.